This T cell receptor (beta chain) was recorded in a study of tumor-infiltrating lymphocytes in primary liver carcinoma. Background on the study: Tumor stage was T1-T3 N0M0, and tumor size was roughly 4 to 11 cm across. The study's findings and limits: It was tumor-adjacent and tumor-blood pairs that overlapped less than tumor region pairs did. The proportion of top clones found throughout all five tumor regions was only about 7-24%.

Starting from approximately 470 ng of total RNA, TCR beta cDNA was produced with a primer in the constant region. Construction of TCR beta libraries relied on three successive nested multiplex PCR rounds employing slightly modified ARM-PCR. PCR rounds one and two used TRBV1-TRBV30 forward primers with a C-beta reverse primer for around 9 cycles each. TCRdb re-analysed the multiplex PCR reads in MiXCR, keeping a single row per CDR3 protein. The sample has some 43,000 distinct CDR3 sequences, 65% to 80% seen once. As to this clonotype: Its antigen remains unidentified.

CDR1 is LGHNA, CDR2 YNFKEQ, per germline. The CDR3 is made up of 17 amino acids. V gave up 10 bases and J gave up 13 bases; unmatched junction bases: 25. For each extraction, RNA and DNA were obtained together from about 20-30 mg of unsorted bulk tissue. The TCR was taken from a man aged 35-49 years with primary liver carcinoma and hepatitis B virus infection. The sequencing input was liver tumor tissue from sampling region 5. Documented subset: tumor region T5, tumor centre. The chain recombines TRBV4-2 with TRBJ2-7; 13 nucleotides line up with TRBD2. The CDR3 bases are TGTGCCACTACTGGACTAGCGGGAGTTTATAAATCCTACGAGCGATACTTC. It codes for CATTGLAGVYKSYERYF.